This T cell receptor (beta chain) was recorded in a study of cytomegalovirus exposure and HLA in healthy donors. Broader study findings: It was assumed in the presence/absence analyses that sequencing depth was roughly uniform across donors.

A note on this clone: Antigen unknown.

CDR1 is LGHNA and CDR2 is YSLEER in the germline V gene. Between the trimmed V and J ends, which lost 1 base and 4 bases, there was a span of 22 bases. The CDR3 extends over 18 amino acids. The PCR employed 60 Vbeta primers together with 13 Jbeta primers. In the original processing: Roughly 11 million of the 80 million or so unique TCR beta chains counted in a later analysis were shared. Repertoires were generated with immunoSEQ multiplex PCR, while TCRdb's copy carries only in-frame clones and drops some. The DNA gave D and trimming, while V, J and clone size come from that table. Its clone listing holds about 170,000 clones.

This TCR was recovered from a woman aged 60 to 75 in good health and CMV-seronegative. The sequenced material came from PBMCs. The J gene is TRBJ1-1, the V gene TRBV4-3; a possible D gene is TRBD1 (6 bases). The CDR3 loop reads CASSQGWGKPGHLTEAFF. The CDR3, as DNA: TGCGCCAGCAGCCAAGGGTGGGGTAAGCCGGGACACCTCACTGAAGCTTTCTTT.